Listed below are T cell receptor beta chains from one sample, sequenced in a study of cytomegalovirus exposure and HLA in healthy donors. The method was immunoSEQ multiplex PCR; TCRdb's version includes in-frame clones alone and lacks a portion of them. In the table there are roughly 80,000 clones, over 60% of which are singletons. The sample taken for sequencing was PBMCs. These TCRs come from a male donor in good health and CMV-seropositive. Both conserved end residues are part of each CDR3. The D gene is left open where the match is weak. Clone size is shown for a subset of rows, as once, few, many or a class of expanded clone.

v_call	clone_size	j_call	d_call	cdr3_nt	cdr3_aa
TRBV7-9	few	TRBJ2-3	TRBD2	TGTGCCAGCAGCTTACCCGTTAGACTAGCGGGAGGGGCAGATACGCAGTATTTT	CASSLPVRLAGGADTQYF
TRBV30	-	TRBJ2-7	-	TGTGCCTGGAGTGTACCAGAAATCGCCTACGAGCAGTACTTC	CAWSVPEIAYEQYF
TRBV7-6	few	TRBJ2-1	TRBD2	TGTGCCAGCAGCTTACGCGGGGGTGAGCAGTTCTTC	CASSLRGGEQFF
TRBV5-1	-	TRBJ1-5	-	TGCGCCAGCAGCCCCAGGGAGTCAGGGGGCAATCAGCCCCAGCATTTT	CASSPRESGGNQPQHF
TRBV27	few	TRBJ2-3	-	TGTGCCAGCAGGAATCTAGGTAGCACAGATACGCAGTATTTT	CASRNLGSTDTQYF
TRBV18	-	TRBJ2-1	TRBD1	TGTGCCAGCTCACCGGGACAGGGGAGCCGCAATGAGCAGTTCTTC	CASSPGQGSRNEQFF
TRBV19	-	TRBJ2-7	-	TGTGCCAGTAGTATTTCAGGGATACTACGGGAGCAGTACTTC	CASSISGILREQYF
TRBV15	-	TRBJ2-6	-	TGTGCCACCAGCAGAGTCAGGCCTGGGGCCAACGTCTTGACTTTC	CATSRVRPGANVLTF
TRBV4-3	-	TRBJ2-6	TRBD1	TGCGCCAGCAGCCAGGGATATTTGCGGGGACAGGTCTTCTCTGGGGCCAACGTCCTGACTTTC	CASSQGYLRGQVFSGANVLTF
TRBV2	-	TRBJ1-1	TRBD1	TGTGCCAGCAGTGAAGGACAGGGTAAGACTGAAGCTTTCTTT	CASSEGQGKTEAFF
TRBV30	few	TRBJ1-4	-	TGTGCCTGGAGCCACAGTAAGGAAGAAAAACTGTTTTTT	CAWSHSKEEKLFF
TRBV16	-	TRBJ1-1	-	TGTGCCAGCAGCCAATCGATTAGATGGGCTTTCTTT	CASSQSIRWAFF
TRBV27	-	TRBJ2-1	TRBD2	TGTGCCAGCAGTCTTCGGAATTGGGTAGCGGGGGCCCAAAACAATGAGCAGTTCTTC	CASSLRNWVAGAQNNEQFF
TRBV30	-	TRBJ1-1	-	TGTGCCTGGAGCAAGGGGGGGGCGCTGGGCACTGAAGCTTTCTTT	CAWSKGGALGTEAFF
TRBV18	-	TRBJ2-2	-	TGTGCCAGCTCTGCGGCCCCCACCGGGGAGCTGTTTTTT	CASSAAPTGELFF
TRBV6-1	once	TRBJ1-5	-	TGTGCCAGCATAGGCGGGCCTAGCAATCAGCCCCAGCATTTT	CASIGGPSNQPQHF
TRBV19	-	TRBJ1-1	-	TGTGCCAGTTGGGGGACACTAATGAACACTGAAGCTTTCTTT	CASWGTLMNTEAFF
TRBV11-2	-	TRBJ2-2	-	TGTGCCAGCAGCTTAGAATCGGGGTTGCCCGGGGAGCTGTTTTTT	CASSLESGLPGELFF
TRBV11-3	-	TRBJ2-2	-	TGTGCCAGCAGCTTAGAAATCGCCGGGGAGCTGTTTTTT	CASSLEIAGELFF